This T cell receptor beta chain is from a study of CD8 T cells in Susac syndrome. Study-wide results and limits: A relatively small number of individuals underwent TCR sequencing and HLA analysis.

A quantity of about 0.5 to 1 ug RNA underwent reverse transcription using random hexamers. Amplification of TCR beta CDR3 spanned 54 Vbeta and 13 Jbeta via immunoSEQ multiplex PCR. TCRdb re-called the immunoSEQ multiplex PCR reads with MiXCR, one entry per CDR3 protein. The sample carries 100,000 or so distinct CDR3 sequences, around 90% recorded once. The study sequenced TCR beta in blood CD8+ and CD4+ T cells. In contrast to the negatively isolated CD8+ and CD4+ T cells, TEMRA cells were FACS-enriched. Of note for this clonotype: Its target is unknown.

Germline CDR1 is SQVTM and CDR2 is ANQGSEA. This CDR3 has 13 amino acids. V lost 7 bases to trimming and J lost 1 base, with 13 bases between them. The sample was CD4+ T cells from PBMCs. This chain uses TRBV29-1 with TRBJ1-1; a weak D match, TRBD1 (5 bases). The receptor was isolated from a human donor in good health. DNA for the CDR3: TGCAGCGCGGGCGGGGCGGCGAACACTGAAGCTTTCTTT. This translates into CSAGGAANTEAFF. The full variable domain, completed using reference TRBV29-1 and TRBJ1-1, is SAVISQKPSRDICQRGTSLTIQCQVDSQVTMMFWYRQQPGQSLTLIATANQGSEATYESGFVIDKFPISRPNLTFSTLTVSNMSPEDSSIYLCSAGGAANTEAFFGQGTRLTVV.